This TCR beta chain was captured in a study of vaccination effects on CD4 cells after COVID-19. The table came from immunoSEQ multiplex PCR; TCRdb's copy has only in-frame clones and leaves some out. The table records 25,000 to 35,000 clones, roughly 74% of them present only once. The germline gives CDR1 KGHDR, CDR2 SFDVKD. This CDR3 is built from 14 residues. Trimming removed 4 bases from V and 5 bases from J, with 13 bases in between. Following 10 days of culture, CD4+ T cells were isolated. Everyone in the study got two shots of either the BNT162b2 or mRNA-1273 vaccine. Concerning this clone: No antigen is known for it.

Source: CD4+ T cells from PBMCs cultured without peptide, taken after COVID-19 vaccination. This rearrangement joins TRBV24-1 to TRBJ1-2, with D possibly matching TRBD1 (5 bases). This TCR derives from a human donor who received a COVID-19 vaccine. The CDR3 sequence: CATSDPTVSYGYTF. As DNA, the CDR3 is TGTGCCACCAGTGACCCGACAGTATCTTATGGCTACACCTTC.